The 11 T cell receptor beta chains below come from one sample, sequenced in a study of shared clonotypes between healthy human individuals. The protocol was immunoSEQ multiplex PCR, while the TCRdb copy is restricted to in-frame clones and leaves out a portion. The table includes some 2,100,000 clones, 90% to 97% detected once. Sequenced input: naive CD4+ T cells sorted from blood. Subset noted: CD45RA+ positively selected. The receptors originated from a man younger than 30 in good health.

V usage is TRBV30 and J usage is TRBJ2-2; no reliable D call. Germline V CDR1 and CDR2: GTSNPN, SVGIG (reference sequence). The CDR3 runs to 12 residues. Trimming removed 1 base from V and 7 bases from J, with 7 bases in between. The CDR3 region is CAWSANVGELFF. CDR3 nucleotides: TGTGCCTGGAGTGCGAATGTCGGGGAGCTGTTTTTT.

In regard to this clone: Other DNA sequences within the sample encode an identical CDR3. J is TRBJ1-4 and V is TRBV28; no clear D gene. Between the trimmed V and J ends, which lost 2 bases and 0 bases, there was a span of 7 bases. The CDR3 extends over 15 amino acids. CDR1 and CDR2 (germline): MDHEN, SYDVKM. Written as DNA, the CDR3 is TGTGCCAGCAGTTTAAGCGGAGCAACTAATGAAAAACTGTTTTTT. It is translated as CASSLSGATNEKLFF.

The chain links TRBV5-6 to TRBJ2-3, with D tentatively TRBD1 or TRBD2 (5 bases each). CDR3 size: 14 residues. Germline CDR1 reads SGHDT; CDR2 reads YYEEEE. Trimming cost V 0 bases and J 4 bases, with 9 bases left between them. The CDR3 loop reads CASSLGGGPDTQYF. The CDR3 nucleotides are TGTGCCAGCAGCTTGGGTGGGGGTCCAGATACGCAGTATTTT.

The chain has TRBV20-1 and TRBJ2-7, with no clear D. V was pared by 7 bases and J by 5 bases, with 12 bases between. The CDR3 spans 11 residues. Germline CDR1 DFQATT, CDR2 SNEGSKA (reference sequence). CDR3 sequence reads: CSVKPTHEQYF. The CDR3 coding sequence is TGCAGTGTAAAGCCTACCCACGAGCAGTACTTC.

The V and J genes are TRBV14 and TRBJ2-7; D is uncertain. Trimming left V 0 bases short and J 9 bases short, with 9 bases between. The germline gives CDR1 SGHDN, CDR2 FVKESK. The CDR3 runs to 12 residues. The CDR3 DNA reads as TGTGCCAGCAGCCAAGATAGAACAACGCAGTACTTC. It specifies CASSQDRTTQYF. Full variable domain (missing parts from reference TRBV14 and TRBJ2-7): EAGVTQFPSHSVIEKGQTVTLRCDPISGHDNLYWYRRVMGKEIKFLLHFVKESKQDESGMPNNRFLAERTGGTYSTLKVQPAELEDSGVYFCASSQDRTTQYFGPGTRLTVT.

The CDR3 bases are TGTGCCAGCTCACCACCCGGCCAGGGGAGCTCCTATAATTCACCCCTCCACTTT. Translating gives CASSPPGQGSSYNSPLHF. The chain joins TRBV18 to TRBJ1-6, with D possibly TRBD1 on 6 matching bases. CDR3 size: 18 residues. Trimming left V 0 bases short and J 0 bases short, with 12 bases between. CDR1 is KGHSH and CDR2 is LQKENI in the germline V gene.

The V call is TRBV6-1, the J call TRBJ1-4, with no clear D. The V end was cut by 5 bases, the J end by 0 bases, with 10 bases between. Germline V CDR1 and CDR2: MNHNS, SASEGT. CDR3 length equals 15 residues. The CDR3 DNA reads TGTGCCAGCAGTCAAGGAACAGCAACTAATGAAAAACTGTTTTTT. Translated: CASSQGTATNEKLFF.

V gene TRBV2 combines with J gene TRBJ2-1, with TRBD2 matching 11 bases. Germline trimming cut 7 bases from V and 3 bases from J; bases unmatched to any gene: 8. This CDR3 is 16 amino acids long. Germline V gene lookup returns CDR1 SNHLY and CDR2 FYNNEI. This CDR3 is CASIGLAGPVYNEQFF. In DNA form, the CDR3 reads TGTGCCAGCATCGGACTAGCGGGCCCTGTCTACAATGAGCAGTTCTTC.

The rearrangement links TRBV9 to TRBJ2-2; 8 positions match TRBD2. CDR3 length: 16 amino acids. CDR1 and CDR2 from the germline V gene are SGDLS and YYNGEE. The V gene end was trimmed by 1 base and the J gene end by 4 bases; junction bases not matched to a gene: 6. The CDR3 DNA sequence: TGTGCCAGCAGCGTAACGGGAGGGCCTGGCACCGGGGAGCTGTTTTTT. This gives the protein CASSVTGGPGTGELFF.

In its sample, this clone was seen once. At one boundary the junction diverges from the germline segment, which might be a read error. The sample has other DNA sequences that encode this CDR3 too. The chain links TRBV25-1 to TRBJ1-2; weak D call: TRBD1 (5 bases). Germline loops: CDR1 MGHDK, CDR2 SYGVNS. The length of the CDR3 is 13 residues. CDR3: CASSSWGNYGYTF. The CDR3 nucleotides are TGCGCCAGCAGTAGTTGGGGCAACTATGGCTACACCTTC.

This clone was counted a single time. The V call is TRBV11-2, the J call TRBJ1-3; D unclear. Looked up from germline, CDR1 is SGHAT and CDR2 is FQNNGV. V lost 5 bases to trimming and J lost 7 bases, with 6 bases between them. The CDR3 totals 11 residues. The CDR3 sequence is CASSRGNTIYF. The CDR3 DNA is TGTGCCAGCAGCCGAGGGAACACCATATATTTT.